This T cell receptor (beta chain) is drawn from a study of T cell changes during pregnancy in multiple sclerosis. Produced via immunoSEQ multiplex PCR; TCRdb's table is partial and in-frame only. The table includes fewer than 85,000 clones, roughly 90% detected once. Germline V lookup: CDR1 SEHNR, CDR2 FQNEAQ (reference sequence). Losses at the gene ends were 5 bases for V and 7 bases for J; bases not matched to a gene: 18. This CDR3 has 17 residues. The rearrangement links TRBV7-9 to TRBJ2-5; TRBD2 agrees at 8 bases. Sequencing used peripheral blood, obtained in the first trimester of pregnancy. This TCR was sampled from a female donor in good health, enrolled as a control in a pregnancy study. In nucleotides, the CDR3 is TGTGCCAGCAGCAGAAGTAGCGGGAATAATCTCTACGGGACCCAGTACTTC. Encoded protein: CASSRSSGNNLYGTQYF. Complete variable domain (other parts from reference TRBV7-9 and TRBJ2-5): DTGVSQNPRHKITKRGQNVTFRCDPISEHNRLYWYRQTLGQGPEFLTYFQNEAQLEKSRLLSDRFSAERPKGSFSTLEIQRTEQGDSAMYLCASSRSSGNNLYGTQYFGPGTRLLVL.